The present entry profiles one T cell receptor (beta chain) with its context. Its antigen is unknown. TCRdb used MiXCR to reprocess the reads, holding one entry per CDR3 protein. This sample yields fewer than 200,000 distinct CDR3 sequences, of which approximately 14% are seen a single time; roughly a quarter belongs to the top ten. Trimming took 7 bases from V and 1 from J, leaving 4 bases between them. CDR1 is SNHLY and CDR2 is FYNNEI in the germline V gene. CDR3 length equals 12 residues. This entry is derived from a study of T cell repertoires in cytomegalovirus infection. Study context: Public TCR beta signatures provided an indication of both CMV infection and a matching HLA type.

Study findings and constraints: Within the response measured ex vivo, HLA-C-restricted CMV-specific TCR beta clonotypes were dominant. Using cumulative public TCR beta family frequency, the authors identified those who carried CMV together with the relevant HLA.

The material sequenced was PBMCs. The chain carries TRBV2 and TRBJ2-2; D call uncertain. This TCR was sampled from a human donor in good health (CMV status not recorded). Some clones in this sample may be carry-over from other donors' samples. The CDR3 coding sequence is TGTGCCAGCAAGGGGAACACCGGGGAGCTGTTTTTT. It yields the protein CASKGNTGELFF.